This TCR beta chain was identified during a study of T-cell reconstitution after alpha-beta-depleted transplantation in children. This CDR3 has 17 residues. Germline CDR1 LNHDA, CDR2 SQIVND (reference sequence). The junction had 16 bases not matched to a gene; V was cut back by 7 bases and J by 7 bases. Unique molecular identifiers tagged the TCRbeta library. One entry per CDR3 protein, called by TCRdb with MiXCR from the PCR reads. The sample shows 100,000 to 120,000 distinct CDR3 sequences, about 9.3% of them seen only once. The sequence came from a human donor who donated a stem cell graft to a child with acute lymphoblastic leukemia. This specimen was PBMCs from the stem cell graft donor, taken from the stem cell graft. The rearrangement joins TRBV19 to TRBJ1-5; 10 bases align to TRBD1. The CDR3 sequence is CASTIIGGTGVRQPQHF. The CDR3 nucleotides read TGTGCCAGTACCATAATTGGGGGGACAGGGGTTCGGCAGCCCCAGCATTTT.